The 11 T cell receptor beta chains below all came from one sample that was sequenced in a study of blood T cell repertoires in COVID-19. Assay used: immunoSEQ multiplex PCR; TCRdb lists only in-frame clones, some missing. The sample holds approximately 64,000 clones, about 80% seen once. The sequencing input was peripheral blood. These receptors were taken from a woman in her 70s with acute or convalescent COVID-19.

The CDR3 sequence is CASRQTGVGETQYF. The CDR3 DNA follows: TGTGCCAGTAGGCAGACAGGGGTAGGAGAGACCCAGTACTTC. The chain recombines TRBV19 with TRBJ2-5; 8 bases agree with TRBD1. The CDR3 runs 14 residues. The germline V gene has CDR1 LNHDA and CDR2 SQIVND (reference sequence). V shed 6 bases, J shed 4 bases, and the junction held 7 bases outside the gene matches.

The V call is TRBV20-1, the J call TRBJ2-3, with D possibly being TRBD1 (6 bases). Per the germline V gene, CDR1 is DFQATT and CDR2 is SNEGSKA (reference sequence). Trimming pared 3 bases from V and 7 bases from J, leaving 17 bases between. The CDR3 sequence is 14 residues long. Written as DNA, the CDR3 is TGCAGTGCTAGTCTTGGGGACACGATCTATACGCAGTATTTT. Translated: CSASLGDTIYTQYF.

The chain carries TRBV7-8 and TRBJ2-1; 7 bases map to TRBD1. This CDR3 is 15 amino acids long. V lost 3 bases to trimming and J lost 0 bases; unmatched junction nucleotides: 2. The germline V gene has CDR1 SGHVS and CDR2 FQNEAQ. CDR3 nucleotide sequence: TGTGCCAGCAGCTTGAACAGGGGCTCCTACAATGAGCAGTTCTTC. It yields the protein CASSLNRGSYNEQFF.

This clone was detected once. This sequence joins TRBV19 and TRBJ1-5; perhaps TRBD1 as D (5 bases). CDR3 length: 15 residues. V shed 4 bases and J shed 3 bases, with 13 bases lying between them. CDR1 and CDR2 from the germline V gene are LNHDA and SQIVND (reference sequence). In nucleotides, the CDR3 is TGTGCCAGTAGTAAAAAGGCGGGGCTCAATCAGCCCCAGCATTTT. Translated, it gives CASSKKAGLNQPQHF. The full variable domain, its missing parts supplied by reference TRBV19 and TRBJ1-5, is DGGITQSPKYLFRKEGQNVTLSCEQNLNHDAMYWYRQDPGQGLRLIYYSQIVNDFQKGDIAEGYSVSREKKESFPLTVTSAQKNPTAFYLCASSKKAGLNQPQHFGDGTRLSIL.

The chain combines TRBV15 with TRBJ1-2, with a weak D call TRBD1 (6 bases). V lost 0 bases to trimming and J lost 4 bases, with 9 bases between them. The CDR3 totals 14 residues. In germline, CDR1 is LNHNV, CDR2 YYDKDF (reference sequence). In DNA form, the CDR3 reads TGTGCCACCAGCAGAGAAGACAGGTCCTATGGCTACACCTTC. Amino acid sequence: CATSREDRSYGYTF.

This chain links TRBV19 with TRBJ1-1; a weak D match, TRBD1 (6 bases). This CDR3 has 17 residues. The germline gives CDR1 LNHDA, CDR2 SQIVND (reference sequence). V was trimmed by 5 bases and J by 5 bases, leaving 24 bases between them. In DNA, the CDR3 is TGTGCCAGTAGTCCGGCAGGGGCTATTTCGGGATGGACTGAAGCTTTCTTT. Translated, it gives CASSPAGAISGWTEAFF.

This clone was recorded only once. The CDR3 here is CASSANPVKAGNTIYF. The DNA of the CDR3 is TGTGCCAGCAGCGCGAACCCGGTCAAAGCTGGAAACACCATATATTTT. The chain links TRBV9 to TRBJ1-3; D uncertain. The germline V gene has CDR1 SGDLS and CDR2 YYNGEE. There are 16 residues in the CDR3. Trimming shortened V by 3 bases and J by 2 bases, and 15 bases separated the two germline ends. Using reference TRBV9 and TRBJ1-3 for the parts outside the CDR3, the full variable domain is DSGVTQTPKHLITATGQRVTLRCSPRSGDLSVYWYQQSLDQGLQFLIQYYNGEERAKGNILERFSAQQFPDLHSELNLSSLELGDSALYFCASSANPVKAGNTIYFGEGSWLTVV.

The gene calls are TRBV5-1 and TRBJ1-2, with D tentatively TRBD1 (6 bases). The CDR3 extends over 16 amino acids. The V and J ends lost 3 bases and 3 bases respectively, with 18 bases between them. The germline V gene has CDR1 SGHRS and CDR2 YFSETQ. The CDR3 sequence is CASSSDGDIGDYGYTF. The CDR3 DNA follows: TGCGCCAGCAGCTCTGACGGGGACATAGGAGACTATGGCTACACCTTC.

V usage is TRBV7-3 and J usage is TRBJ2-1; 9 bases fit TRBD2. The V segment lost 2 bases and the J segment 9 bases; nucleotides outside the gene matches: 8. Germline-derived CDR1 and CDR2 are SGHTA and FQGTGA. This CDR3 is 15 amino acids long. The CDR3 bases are TGTGCCAGCAGCTTAGATCTAGCGGGGATCGGTGAGCAGTTCTTC. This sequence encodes CASSLDLAGIGEQFF.

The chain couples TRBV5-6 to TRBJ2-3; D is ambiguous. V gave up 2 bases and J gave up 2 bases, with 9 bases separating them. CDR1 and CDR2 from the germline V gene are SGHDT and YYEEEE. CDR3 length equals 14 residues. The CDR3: CASSFNDFTDTQYF. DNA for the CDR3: TGTGCCAGCAGCTTTAACGACTTCACAGATACGCAGTATTTT.

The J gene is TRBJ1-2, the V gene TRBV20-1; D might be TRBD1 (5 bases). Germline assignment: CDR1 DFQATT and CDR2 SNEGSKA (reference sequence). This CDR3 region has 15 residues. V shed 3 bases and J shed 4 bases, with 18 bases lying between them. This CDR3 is CSASDTDIRTYGYTF. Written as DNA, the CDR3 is TGCAGTGCTAGTGATACGGACATACGGACCTATGGCTACACCTTC.